This TCR beta chain was sequenced in a study of T cell repertoires in cytomegalovirus infection. Study background: Public TCR beta signature analysis indicated the presence of both CMV infection and matching HLA type.

TCRdb reanalysed the reads using MiXCR and keeps one entry per CDR3 protein. The data contain around 210,000 distinct CDR3 sequences, 6.5% of them singletons. Findings and caveats of the study: CMV-specific TCR beta clonotypes restricted by HLA-C were the ones dominating the ex vivo response. Pooled public TCR beta family frequency picked out CMV carriers with the relevant HLA.

This clonotype was counted ten times or more. The antigen is unknown. The receptor was isolated from a human donor in good health (CMV status not recorded). Some clones in this sample may be carry-over from other donors' samples. Sample: PBMCs.

The CDR3 region has the DNA TGTGCCAGCAGCTTATACAGGGGGCGAGACTACAATGAGCAGTTCTTC. Amino acids: CASSLYRGRDYNEQFF. The chain links TRBV7-2 to TRBJ2-1; 9 bases agree with TRBD1. Germline trimming cut 2 bases from V and 3 bases from J; bases unmatched to any gene: 5. Looked up from germline, CDR1 is SGHTA and CDR2 is FQGNSA. The CDR3 consists of 16 residues.